Detailed here is one TCR beta chain. Its antigen is still unknown. This sample was taken from a study of T cells expressing NK-cell markers (dated by TCRdb to between 2020 and 2021). General notes on the study: Three sorted T-cell subsets (CD3+CD56+NKG2C+, CD3+CD56+NKG2C- and CD3+CD56-NKG2C+) from 7 to 9 donors had their TCR beta-chain repertoires profiled. Of the eight sequenced donors, seven were found to be HCMV-seropositive and one was found to be HCMV-seronegative. The eight sequenced donors were randomly selected healthy volunteers, three men and five women. The libraries were sequenced on Illumina HiSeq 2000/2500, MiSeq or NextSeq, producing 2 x 150 bp reads. What the study reported, not specific to this receptor: For six donors, the dominant CD3+CD56+NKG2C+ clonotypes were among the top 10 CD8+ clonotypes and accounted for roughly 1.0-7.5% of CD8+ T cells. Those dominant clonotypes were again the most abundant among CD3+CD56-NKG2C+ cells in several donors, at about 25-60.1%. Whether the expanded NKG2C-expressing T cell clones were specific for HCMV antigens was left unclear.

The instrument given in TCRdb is Illumina HiSeq 2000. TCR beta cDNA libraries were prepared using 5'RACE template switching, which introduced a universal primer site and unique molecular identifiers. Synthesis of cDNA was primed from the TCR beta constant segment and was followed by two consecutive PCR amplification steps. Under the source paper's analysis protocol: MIGEC was used to demultiplex reads and group reads by UMI, and MiTCR was used to assemble and quantify clonotypes. To remove erroneous sequences, TCR cDNA sequences were retained only when supported by two or more reads. The tcR package was used for downstream repertoire analysis, with clonotypes matched between fractions based on CDR3 nucleotide sequence plus V segment. Antigen specificity was annotated against VDJdb with VDJmatch, allowing one amino acid substitution in CDR3. TCRdb reprocessed the reads, and each CDR3 protein sequence is entered once, without DNA. The V and J calls come from TCRdb's annotation, not from the publication. This sample's table carries some 440,000 distinct CDR3 sequences. Over 1.3% of the sample rests with the top ten.

The CDR3, cysteine through phenylalanine, is 15 amino acids long. No DNA sequence is on record. Based on the germline V gene (reference sequence), the CDR1 and CDR2 sequences are LNHDA and SQIVND. To determine HCMV serostatus, a commercial ELISA kit was used to detect HCMV-specific IgG in serum. Ficoll density gradient centrifugation was used to isolate peripheral blood mononuclear cells from blood. This TCR derives from a woman in her 50s in good health. Donor details come from another sample of the same person, matched by shared clones. Sequences were obtained from blood T cells: a sorted CD56 or NKG2C T cell subset, CD4+ or CD8+ T cells, or bulk PBMC T cells (not recorded which). The sequence links TRBV19 to TRBJ2-7. The CDR3 in this case is CASSSEAGGPHEQYF.